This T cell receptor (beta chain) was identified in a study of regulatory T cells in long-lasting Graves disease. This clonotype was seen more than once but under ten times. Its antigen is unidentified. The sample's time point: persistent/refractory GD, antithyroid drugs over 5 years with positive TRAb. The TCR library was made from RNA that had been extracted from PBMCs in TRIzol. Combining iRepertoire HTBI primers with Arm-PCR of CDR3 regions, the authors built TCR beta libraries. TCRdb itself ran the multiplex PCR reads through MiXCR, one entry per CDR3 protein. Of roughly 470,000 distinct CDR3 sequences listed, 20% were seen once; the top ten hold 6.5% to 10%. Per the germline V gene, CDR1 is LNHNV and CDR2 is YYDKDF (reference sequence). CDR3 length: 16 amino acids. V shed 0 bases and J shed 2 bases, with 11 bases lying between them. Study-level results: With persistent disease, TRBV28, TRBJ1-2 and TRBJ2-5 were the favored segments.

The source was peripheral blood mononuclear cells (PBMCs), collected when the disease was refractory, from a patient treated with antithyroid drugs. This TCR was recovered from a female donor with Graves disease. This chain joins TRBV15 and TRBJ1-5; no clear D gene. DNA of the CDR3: TGTGCCACCAGCAGAGATTCGACAACAGGCAATCAGCCCCAGCATTTT. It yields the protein CATSRDSTTGNQPQHF.